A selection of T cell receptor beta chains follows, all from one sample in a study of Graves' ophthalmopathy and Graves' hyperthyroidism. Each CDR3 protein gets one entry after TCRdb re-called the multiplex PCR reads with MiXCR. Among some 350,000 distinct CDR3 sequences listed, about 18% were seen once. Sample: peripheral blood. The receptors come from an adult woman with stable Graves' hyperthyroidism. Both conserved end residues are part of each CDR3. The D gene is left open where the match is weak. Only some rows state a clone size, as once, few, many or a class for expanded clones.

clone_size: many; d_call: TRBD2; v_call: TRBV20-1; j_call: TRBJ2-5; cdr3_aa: CSAHRWEGLQYQETQYF; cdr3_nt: TGCAGTGCCCATCGCTGGGAGGGCCTTCAGTACCAAGAGACCCAGTACTTC
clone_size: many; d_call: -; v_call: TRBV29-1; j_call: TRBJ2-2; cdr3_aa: CSGHGPNTGELFF; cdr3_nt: TGCAGCGGACATGGGCCGAACACCGGGGAGCTGTTTTTT
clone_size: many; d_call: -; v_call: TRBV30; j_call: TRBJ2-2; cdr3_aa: CAWSHRTATNTGELFF; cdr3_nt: TGTGCCTGGAGTCACAGGACAGCCACGAACACCGGGGAGCTGTTTTTT
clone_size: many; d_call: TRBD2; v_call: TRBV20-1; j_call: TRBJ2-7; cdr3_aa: CSARTPGLVYEQYF; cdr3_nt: TGCAGTGCTAGAACCCCGGGACTAGTCTACGAGCAGTACTTC
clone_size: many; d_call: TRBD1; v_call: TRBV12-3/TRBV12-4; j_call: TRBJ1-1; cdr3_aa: CASSWTGDNTEAFF; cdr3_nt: TGTGCCAGCAGTTGGACAGGAGATAACACTGAAGCTTTCTTT
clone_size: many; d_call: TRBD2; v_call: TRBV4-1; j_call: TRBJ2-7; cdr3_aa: CASSQGSGLATGYEQYF; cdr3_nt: TGCGCCAGCAGCCAAGGTTCTGGACTAGCGACCGGCTACGAGCAGTACTTC
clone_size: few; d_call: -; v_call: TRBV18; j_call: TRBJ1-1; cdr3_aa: CASSPTGTSSTEAFF; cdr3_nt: TGTGCCAGCTCACCGACGGGGACGTCGTCAACTGAAGCTTTCTTT
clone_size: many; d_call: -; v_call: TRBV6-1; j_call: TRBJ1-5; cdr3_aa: CASTQVLYSGQPQHF; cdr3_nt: TGTGCCAGCACCCAGGTCCTCTACAGCGGTCAGCCCCAGCATTTT
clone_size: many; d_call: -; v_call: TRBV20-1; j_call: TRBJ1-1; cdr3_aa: CSARGAAIMNTEAFF; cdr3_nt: TGCAGTGCTAGAGGAGCAGCGATTATGAACACTGAAGCTTTCTTT
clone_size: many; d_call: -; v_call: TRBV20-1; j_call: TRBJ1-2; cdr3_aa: CSARDQAGALGYTF; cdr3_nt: TGCAGTGCTAGAGATCAGGCAGGGGCCTTAGGCTACACCTTC
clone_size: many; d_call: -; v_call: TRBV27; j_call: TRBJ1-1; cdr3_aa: CASSSIPTGANTEAFF; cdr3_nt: TGTGCCAGCAGCTCTATACCTACAGGCGCCAACACTGAAGCTTTCTTT
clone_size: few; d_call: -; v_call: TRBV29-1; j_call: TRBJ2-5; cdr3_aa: CSVFQQYQETQYF; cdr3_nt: TGCAGCGTTTTCCAACAGTACCAAGAGACCCAGTACTTC
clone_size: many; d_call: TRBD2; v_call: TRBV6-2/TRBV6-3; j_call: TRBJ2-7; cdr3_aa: CASSPRGGRAGGSSYEQYF; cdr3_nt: TGTGCCAGCAGCCCAAGGGGCGGGAGGGCCGGGGGGAGCTCCTACGAGCAGTACTTC
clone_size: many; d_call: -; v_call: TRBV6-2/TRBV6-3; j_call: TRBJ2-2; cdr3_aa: CASKEVLNTGELFF; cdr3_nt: TGTGCCAGCAAGGAGGTATTGAACACCGGGGAGCTGTTTTTT
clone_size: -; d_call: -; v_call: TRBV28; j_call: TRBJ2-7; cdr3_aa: CSSSRTATYEQYF; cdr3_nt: TGTTCCAGCAGTCGGACAGCCACATACGAGCAGTACTTC
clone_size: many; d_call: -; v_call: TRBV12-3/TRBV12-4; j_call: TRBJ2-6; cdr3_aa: CASTIFTSGANVLTF; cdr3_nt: TGTGCCAGCACCATCTTCACCTCTGGGGCCAACGTCCTGACTTTC
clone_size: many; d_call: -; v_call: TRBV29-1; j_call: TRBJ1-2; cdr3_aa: CSVEIGQVYGYTF; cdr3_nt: TGCAGCGTTGAGATCGGGCAGGTGTATGGCTACACCTTC
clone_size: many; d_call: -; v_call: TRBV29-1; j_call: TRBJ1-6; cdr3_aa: CSVAYGDLGSPLHF; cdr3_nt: TGCAGCGTTGCGTACGGGGATTTAGGTTCACCCCTCCACTTT
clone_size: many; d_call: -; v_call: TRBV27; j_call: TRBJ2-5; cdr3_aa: CASSFVGRETQYF; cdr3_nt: TGTGCCAGCAGTTTTGTCGGGCGAGAGACCCAGTACTTC
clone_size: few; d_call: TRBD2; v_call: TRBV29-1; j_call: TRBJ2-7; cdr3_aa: CSVMTSGSSYEQYF; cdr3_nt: TGCAGCGTAATGACTAGCGGGAGCTCCTACGAGCAGTACTTC
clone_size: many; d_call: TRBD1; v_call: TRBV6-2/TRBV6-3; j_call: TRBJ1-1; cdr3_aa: CASSFHRGAGTEAFF; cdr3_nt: TGTGCCAGCAGTTTTCACAGGGGTGCGGGGACTGAAGCTTTCTTT
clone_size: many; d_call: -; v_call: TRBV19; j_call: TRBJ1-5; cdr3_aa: CASSIIGGTRPQPQHF; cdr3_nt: TGTGCCAGTAGTATAATCGGGGGGACACGGCCTCAGCCCCAGCATTTT
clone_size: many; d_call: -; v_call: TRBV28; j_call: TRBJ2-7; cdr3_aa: CASSPTGTRDYEQYF; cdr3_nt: TGTGCCAGCAGTCCGACCGGGACTCGAGATTACGAGCAGTACTTC
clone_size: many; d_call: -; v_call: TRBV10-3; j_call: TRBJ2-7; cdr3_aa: CAISDSFGTKLYEQYF; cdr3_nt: TGTGCCATCAGTGATTCCTTCGGTACTAAACTATACGAGCAGTACTTC
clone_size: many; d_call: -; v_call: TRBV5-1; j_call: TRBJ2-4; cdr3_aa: CASSLARRVGENIQYF; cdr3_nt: TGCGCCAGCAGCTTGGCTCGAAGGGTTGGCGAAAACATTCAGTACTTC
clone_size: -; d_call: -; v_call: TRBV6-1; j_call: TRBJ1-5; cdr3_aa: CASSPMIGIGNQPQHF; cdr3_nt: TGTGCCAGCAGTCCCATGATAGGGATTGGGAATCAGCCCCAGCATTTT
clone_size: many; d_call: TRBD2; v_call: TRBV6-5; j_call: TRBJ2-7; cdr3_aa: CASSYAGGPHEQYF; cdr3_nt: TGTGCCAGCAGTTACGCGGGAGGTCCCCACGAGCAGTACTTC
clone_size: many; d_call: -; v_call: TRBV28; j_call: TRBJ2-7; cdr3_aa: CASSLPHQRNSAYEQYF; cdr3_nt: TGTGCCAGCAGCCTCCCCCATCAACGGAACAGCGCCTACGAGCAGTACTTC
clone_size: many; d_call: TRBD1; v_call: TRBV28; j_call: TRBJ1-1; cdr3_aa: CASSLSGQGLNTEAFF; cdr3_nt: TGTGCCAGCAGTTTATCGGGACAGGGGTTGAACACTGAAGCTTTCTTT
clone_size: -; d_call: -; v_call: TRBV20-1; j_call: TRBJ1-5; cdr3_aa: CSALGSGNSNQPQHF; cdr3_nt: TGCAGTGCTTTAGGGAGCGGAAATAGCAATCAGCCCCAGCATTTT
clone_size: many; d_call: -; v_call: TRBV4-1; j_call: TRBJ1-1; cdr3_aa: CASSREGKGTEAFF; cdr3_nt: TGCGCCAGCAGCCGCGAGGGTAAGGGAACTGAAGCTTTCTTT
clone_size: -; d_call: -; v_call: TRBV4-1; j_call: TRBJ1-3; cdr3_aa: CASSPDSDSGNTIYF; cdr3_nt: TGCGCCAGCAGCCCGGACAGCGACTCTGGAAACACCATATATTTT
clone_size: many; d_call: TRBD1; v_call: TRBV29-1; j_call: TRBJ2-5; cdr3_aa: CSVEEDRGWWEETQYF; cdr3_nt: TGCAGCGTTGAAGAAGACAGGGGGTGGTGGGAAGAGACCCAGTACTTC
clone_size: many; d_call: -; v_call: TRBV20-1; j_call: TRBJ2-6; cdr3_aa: CSARMGAGRSGANVLTF; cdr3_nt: TGCAGTGCTAGAATGGGTGCAGGGCGATCTGGGGCCAACGTCCTGACTTTC
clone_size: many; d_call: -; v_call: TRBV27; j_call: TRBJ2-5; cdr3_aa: CASSFTGPGEETQYF; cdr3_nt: TGTGCCAGCAGTTTCACCGGACCGGGCGAGGAGACCCAGTACTTC
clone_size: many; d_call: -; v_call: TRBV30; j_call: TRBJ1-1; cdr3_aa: CAWGEPGHLNTEAFF; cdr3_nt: TGTGCCTGGGGGGAACCGGGACACCTGAACACTGAAGCTTTCTTT
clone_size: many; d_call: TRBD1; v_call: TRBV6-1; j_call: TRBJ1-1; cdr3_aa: CASRWTGSEAFF; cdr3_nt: TGTGCCAGCCGCTGGACAGGGTCTGAAGCTTTCTTT
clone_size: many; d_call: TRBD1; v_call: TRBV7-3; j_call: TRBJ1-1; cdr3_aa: CASSTQGGTTEAFF; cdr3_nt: TGTGCCAGCAGCACTCAGGGGGGGACCACTGAAGCTTTCTTT
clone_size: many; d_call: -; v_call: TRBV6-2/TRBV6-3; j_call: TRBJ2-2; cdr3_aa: CASRALTKSLNTGELFF; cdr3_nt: TGTGCCAGCAGAGCCCTAACTAAATCCTTGAACACCGGGGAGCTGTTTTTT
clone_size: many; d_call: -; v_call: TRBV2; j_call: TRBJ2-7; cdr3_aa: CASSDPGRRLEEQYF; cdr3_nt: TGTGCCAGCAGTGACCCCGGCAGGAGGTTGGAGGAGCAGTACTTC
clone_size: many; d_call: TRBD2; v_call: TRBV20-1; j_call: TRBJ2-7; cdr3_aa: CSATTSGRVREQYF; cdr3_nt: TGCAGTGCTACCACTAGCGGGAGGGTTAGGGAGCAGTACTTC
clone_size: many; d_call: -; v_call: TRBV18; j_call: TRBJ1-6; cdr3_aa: CASSPQDRSLHF; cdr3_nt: TGTGCCAGCTCACCACAAGACCGATCCCTCCACTTT
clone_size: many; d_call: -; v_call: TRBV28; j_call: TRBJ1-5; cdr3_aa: CASSFQGGRMKPQHF; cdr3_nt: TGTGCCAGCAGTTTCCAGGGTGGGCGAATGAAGCCCCAGCATTTT
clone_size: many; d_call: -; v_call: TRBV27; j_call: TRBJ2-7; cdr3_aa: CASRTRDGAYEQYF; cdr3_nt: TGTGCCAGCAGAACCCGGGACGGGGCCTACGAGCAGTACTTC
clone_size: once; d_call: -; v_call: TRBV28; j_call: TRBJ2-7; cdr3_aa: CASTLGYEQYF; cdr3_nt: TGTGCCAGCACCCTGGGGTACGAGCAGTACTTC
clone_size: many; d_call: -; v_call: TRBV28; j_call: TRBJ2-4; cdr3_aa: CASSESSGTSKNIKYF; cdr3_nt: TGTGCCAGCAGTGAATCATCAGGGACCTCCAAAAACATTAAGTACTTC
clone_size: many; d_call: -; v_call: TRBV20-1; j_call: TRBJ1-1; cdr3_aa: CSARQSSTEAFF; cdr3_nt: TGCAGTGCTAGGCAATCCTCCACTGAAGCTTTCTTT
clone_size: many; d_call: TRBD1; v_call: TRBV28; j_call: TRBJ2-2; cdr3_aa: CASSRLGTGVISGELFF; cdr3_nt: TGTGCCAGCAGTCGTCTCGGGACAGGGGTGATTAGCGGGGAGCTGTTTTTT
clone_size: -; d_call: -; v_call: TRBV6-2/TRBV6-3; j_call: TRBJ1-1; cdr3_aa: CASSFGGYVNTEAFF; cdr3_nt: TGTGCCAGCAGTTTTGGGGGTTATGTGAACACTGAAGCTTTCTTT
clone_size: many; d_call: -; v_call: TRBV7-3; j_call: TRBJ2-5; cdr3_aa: CASSPTPGGQETQYF; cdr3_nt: TGTGCCAGCAGCCCCACCCCGGGCGGGCAAGAGACCCAGTACTTC